The T cell receptor beta chain described here comes from a study of T-cell memory formation after mild COVID-19. The overall study: Largely donor-specific TCR clusters were found. Overall study findings and caveats: The study detected some responding clones in pre-infection memory, suggesting cross-reactive memory joined. Clones from the second wave (peaking day 37) had unconfirmed SARS-CoV-2 specificity.

To note about this clonotype: The antigen is unknown.

TCRdb called the 5' RACE reads again in MiXCR, with one record for every CDR3 protein. The sample consists of 430,000 or so distinct CDR3 sequences, around 27% of them appearing once. CDR3 length: 14 amino acids. V lost 6 bases, J lost 0 bases, and 11 bases lay in between. The origin of this receptor is an adult woman who had mild COVID-19 (a few samples of this study predate the infection). Cell type and time point are not known. The chain joins TRBV12-3 or TRBV12-4 to TRBJ2-5; D could derive from TRBD1 or TRBD2 (5 bases each). The sample comprised PBMCs or a T cell subset sorted from them (not recorded which). CDR3 sequence: CASRGTGNQETQYF. CDR3 nucleotide sequence: TGTGCCAGCAGGGGGACGGGGAACCAAGAGACCCAGTACTTC.